The 5 T cell receptor beta chains below come from one sample, sequenced in a study of blood T cell repertoires in COVID-19. Some clones are missing from TCRdb's copy, which holds only in-frame ones; the method was immunoSEQ multiplex PCR. The table shows 150,000 to 180,000 clones, with roughly 80% occurring only once. The source material was peripheral blood. The receptors were gathered from a woman aged 55-75 years with acute or convalescent COVID-19.

The chain has TRBV5-1 and TRBJ1-1, with D unresolved. Looked up from germline, CDR1 is SGHRS and CDR2 is YFSETQ. V lost 0 bases and J 4 bases, leaving 10 bases between the germline ends. The CDR3 is 14 amino acids. The CDR3, as DNA: TGCGCCAGCAGCTTGGCCACTGGGCCCACTGAAGCTTTCTTT. It is translated as CASSLATGPTEAFF. The entire variable domain, with the rest obtained from reference TRBV5-1 and TRBJ1-1, is as follows: KAGVTQTPRYLIKTRGQQVTLSCSPISGHRSVSWYQQTPGQGLQFLFEYFSETQRNKGNFPGRFSGRQFSNSRSEMNVSTLELGDSALYLCASSLATGPTEAFFGQGTRLTVV.

The chain uses TRBV3-1 (or the pseudogene TRBV3-2) and TRBJ1-3, with a weak D call TRBD1 (6 bases). V lost 1 base and J lost 4, with 11 bases in between. This CDR3 region has 15 residues. Germline CDR1 LGHDT, CDR2 YNNKEL (reference sequence). CDR3 sequence: CASSQGTGLGNTIYF. The CDR3 region has the DNA TGTGCCAGCAGCCAAGGAACAGGGCTAGGAAACACCATATATTTT.

This clone was picked up one time. The chain links TRBV5-3 to TRBJ2-7; a possible D gene is TRBD2 (6 bases). TRBV5-3 is an ORF, and what it does is uncertain. CDR3 length equals 13 residues. Trimming removed 1 base from V and 4 bases from J, with 9 bases in between. The CDR3 coding sequence is TGTGCCAGAAGCTTGCGGGGGATTTACGAGCAGTACGTC. Translated, it gives CARSLRGIYEQYV.

Here the CDR3 reads CASSQDPPTGFQPQHF. In DNA, the CDR3 is TGTGCCAGCAGCCAAGATCCTCCCACAGGGTTTCAGCCCCAGCATTTT. This chain connects TRBV3-1 (or the pseudogene TRBV3-2) to TRBJ1-5; D might be TRBD1 (6 bases). Trimming took 0 bases from V and 6 from J, leaving 15 bases between them. This CDR3 is built from 16 residues. Germline-derived CDR1 and CDR2 are LGHDT and YNNKEL (reference sequence).

V and J are TRBV2 and TRBJ1-6, with D possibly matching TRBD1 (6 bases). This CDR3 comprises 16 residues. V lost 8 bases, J lost 6 bases, and 20 bases lay in between. Germline V gene data show CDR1 as SNHLY and CDR2 as FYNNEI. DNA of the CDR3: TGTGCCAGCCAACGGGCTCGGGACACCATTAATTCACCCCTCCACTTT. It codes for CASQRARDTINSPLHF.